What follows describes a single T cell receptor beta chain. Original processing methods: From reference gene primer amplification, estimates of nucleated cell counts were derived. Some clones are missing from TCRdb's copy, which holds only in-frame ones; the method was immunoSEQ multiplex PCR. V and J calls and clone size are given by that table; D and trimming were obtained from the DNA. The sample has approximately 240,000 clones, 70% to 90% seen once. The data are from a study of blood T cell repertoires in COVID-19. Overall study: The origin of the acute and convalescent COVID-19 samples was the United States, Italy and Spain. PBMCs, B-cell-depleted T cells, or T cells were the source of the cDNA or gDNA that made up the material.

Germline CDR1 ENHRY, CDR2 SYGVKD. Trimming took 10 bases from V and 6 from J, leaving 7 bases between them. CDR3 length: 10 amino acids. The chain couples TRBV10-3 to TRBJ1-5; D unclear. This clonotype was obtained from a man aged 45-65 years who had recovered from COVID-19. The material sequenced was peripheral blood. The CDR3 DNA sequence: TGTGCCAAGGAGGGTCAGCCCCAGCATTTT. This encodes CAKEGQPQHF.